Sequencing of this TCR beta chain was carried out in a study of blood T cell repertoires in COVID-19. Overall study context: T cells, B-cell-depleted T cells, or PBMCs provided the cDNA or gDNA that served as material.

The CDR3 sequence is 11 residues long. Germline V CDR1 and CDR2: SNHLY, FYNNEI. V dropped 3 bases and J dropped 5 bases, with 4 bases sitting between them. The method was immunoSEQ multiplex PCR; TCRdb's version includes in-frame clones alone and lacks a portion of them. The data contain nearly 200,000 clones, roughly nine tenths of them seen just once; the ten biggest clones take up 0.6% to 1%. V usage is TRBV2 and J usage is TRBJ2-5; unclear D gene. The sequence was collected from a woman in her seventies with acute or convalescent COVID-19. Material for sequencing was peripheral blood. In DNA form, the CDR3 reads TGTGCCAGCAGTGACTTGGAGACCCAGTACTTC. Translated: CASSDLETQYF.